This record covers a single T cell receptor (beta chain). CDR1 is SQVTM and CDR2 is ANQGSEA in the germline V gene. V was clipped by 6 bases and J by 8 bases, with 13 bases between them. The CDR3 sequence is 11 residues long. Clones were sequenced by immunoSEQ multiplex PCR, and TCRdb holds only the in-frame ones, with some missing. The table shows fewer than 500,000 clones, with 80% to 90% occurring only once. These data belong to a study of blood T cell repertoires in COVID-19. Study-level information: From T cells, B-cell-depleted T cells, or PBMCs came the material, which was cDNA or gDNA.

The chain combines TRBV29-1 with TRBJ1-2; D is perhaps TRBD1 (6 bases). This TCR derives from a man aged 18-30 years with COVID-19, enrolled during active disease. Specimen: peripheral blood. This CDR3 is CSVQGFYGYTF. DNA for the CDR3: TGCAGCGTACAGGGATTTTACGGCTACACCTTC.